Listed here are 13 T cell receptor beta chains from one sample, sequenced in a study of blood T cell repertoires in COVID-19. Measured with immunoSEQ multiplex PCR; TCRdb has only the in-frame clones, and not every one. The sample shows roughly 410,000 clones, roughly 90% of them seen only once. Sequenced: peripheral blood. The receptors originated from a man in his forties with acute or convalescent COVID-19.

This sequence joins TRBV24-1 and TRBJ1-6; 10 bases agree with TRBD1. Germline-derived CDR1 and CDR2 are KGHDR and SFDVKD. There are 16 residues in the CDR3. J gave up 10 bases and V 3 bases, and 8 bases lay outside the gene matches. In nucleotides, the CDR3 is TGTGCCACCAGTGATGGAGGACAGGGGGAGGGATCACCCCTCCACTTT. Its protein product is CATSDGGQGEGSPLHF.

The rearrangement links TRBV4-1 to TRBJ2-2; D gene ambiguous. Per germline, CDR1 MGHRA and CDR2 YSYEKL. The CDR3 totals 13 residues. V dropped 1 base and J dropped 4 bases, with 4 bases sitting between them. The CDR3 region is CASSQVITGELFF. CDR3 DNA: TGCGCCAGCAGCCAAGTTATCACCGGGGAGCTGTTTTTT.

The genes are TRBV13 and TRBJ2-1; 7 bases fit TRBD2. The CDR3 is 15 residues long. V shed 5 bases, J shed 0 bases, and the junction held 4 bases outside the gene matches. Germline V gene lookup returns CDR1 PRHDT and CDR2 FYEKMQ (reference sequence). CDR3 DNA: TGTGCCAGCAGCCTCTTAGCGGGCTCCTACAATGAGCAGTTCTTC. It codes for CASSLLAGSYNEQFF.

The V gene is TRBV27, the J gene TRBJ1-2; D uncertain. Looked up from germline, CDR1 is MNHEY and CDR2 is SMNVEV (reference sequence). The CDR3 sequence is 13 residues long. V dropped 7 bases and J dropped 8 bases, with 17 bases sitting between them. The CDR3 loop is CASTLGLLVGYTF. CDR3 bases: TGTGCCAGCACCCTGGGCCTTCTCGTGGGCTACACCTTC.

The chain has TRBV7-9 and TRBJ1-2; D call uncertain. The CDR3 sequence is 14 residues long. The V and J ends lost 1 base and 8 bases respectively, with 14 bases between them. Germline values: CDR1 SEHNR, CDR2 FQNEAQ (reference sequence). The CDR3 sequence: CASSLGLQVYGYTF. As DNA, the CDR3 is TGTGCCAGCAGCTTAGGGCTTCAGGTCTACGGCTACACCTTC.

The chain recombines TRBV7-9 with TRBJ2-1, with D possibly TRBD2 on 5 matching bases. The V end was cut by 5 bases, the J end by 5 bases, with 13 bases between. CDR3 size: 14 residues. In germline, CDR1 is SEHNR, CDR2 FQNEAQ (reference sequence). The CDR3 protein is CASSPVEVNNEQFF. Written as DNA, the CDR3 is TGTGCCAGCAGCCCCGTGGAGGTCAACAATGAGCAGTTCTTC.

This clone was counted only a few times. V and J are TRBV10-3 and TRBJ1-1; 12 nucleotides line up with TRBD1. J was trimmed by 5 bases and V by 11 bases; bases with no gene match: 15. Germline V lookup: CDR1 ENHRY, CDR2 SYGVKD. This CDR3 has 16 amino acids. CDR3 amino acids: CAARAGQGAMGTEAFF. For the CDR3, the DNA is TGTGCCGCCAGGGCGGGACAGGGGGCGATGGGGACTGAAGCTTTCTTT.

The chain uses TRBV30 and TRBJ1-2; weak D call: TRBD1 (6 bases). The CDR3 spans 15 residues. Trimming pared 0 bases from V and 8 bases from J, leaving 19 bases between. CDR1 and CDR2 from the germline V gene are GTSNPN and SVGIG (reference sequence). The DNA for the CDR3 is TGTGCCTGGAGTGTAGGGGGTTATAGACTCGGAGGCTACACCTTC. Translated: CAWSVGGYRLGGYTF.

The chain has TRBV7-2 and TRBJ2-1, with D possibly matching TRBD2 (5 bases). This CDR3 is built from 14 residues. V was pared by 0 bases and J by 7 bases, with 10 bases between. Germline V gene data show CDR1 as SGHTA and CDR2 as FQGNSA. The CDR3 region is CASSLAEVSNEQFF. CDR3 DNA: TGTGCCAGCAGCTTAGCGGAGGTTTCGAATGAGCAGTTCTTC. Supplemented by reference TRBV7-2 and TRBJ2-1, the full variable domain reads GAGVSQSPSNKVTEKGKDVELRCDPISGHTALYWYRQSLGQGLEFLIYFQGNSAPDKSGLPSDRFSAERTGGSVSTLTIQRTQQEDSAVYLCASSLAEVSNEQFFGPGTRLTVL.

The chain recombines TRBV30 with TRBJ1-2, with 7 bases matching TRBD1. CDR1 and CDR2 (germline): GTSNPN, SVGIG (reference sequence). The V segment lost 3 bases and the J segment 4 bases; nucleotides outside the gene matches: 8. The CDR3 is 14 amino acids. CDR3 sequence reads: CAWRGQGVSYGYTF. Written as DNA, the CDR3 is TGTGCCTGGAGAGGCCAGGGGGTTAGCTATGGCTACACCTTC.

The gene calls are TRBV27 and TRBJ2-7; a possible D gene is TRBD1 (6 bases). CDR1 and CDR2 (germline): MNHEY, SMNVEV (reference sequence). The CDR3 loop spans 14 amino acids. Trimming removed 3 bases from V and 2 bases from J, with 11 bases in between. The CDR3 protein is CASSFHQGTYEQYF. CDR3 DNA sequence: TGTGCCAGCAGTTTTCACCAGGGGACCTACGAGCAGTACTTC.

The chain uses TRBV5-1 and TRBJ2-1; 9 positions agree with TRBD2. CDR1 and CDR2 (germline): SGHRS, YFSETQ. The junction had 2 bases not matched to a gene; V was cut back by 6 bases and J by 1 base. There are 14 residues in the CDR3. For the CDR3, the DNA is TGCGCCAGCAATCTAGCGGGATCCTACAATGAGCAGTTCTTC. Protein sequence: CASNLAGSYNEQFF.

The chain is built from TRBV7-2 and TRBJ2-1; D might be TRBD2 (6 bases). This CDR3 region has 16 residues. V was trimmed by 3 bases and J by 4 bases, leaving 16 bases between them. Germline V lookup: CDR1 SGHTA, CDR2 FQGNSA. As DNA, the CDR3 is TGTGCCAGCAGCTTGAAGACTAGTGGCGCTTACAATGAGCAGTTCTTC. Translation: CASSLKTSGAYNEQFF.